These T cell receptor beta chains were read from a single sample in a study of high-grade serous ovarian cancer treatment subgroups. Profiling relied on immunoSEQ multiplex PCR, and the TCRdb table lists in-frame clones only, not all of them. The table has 5,000 or so clones, approximately 70% seen once. The sample taken for sequencing was tumor tissue. These receptors were taken from a human donor with high-grade serous ovarian cancer. Each CDR3 is given with its conserved first and last residue. D genes are given only for firm matches. Some rows have no size entry. The others give once, few or many, or a class for an expanded clone.

TRBJ1-1 | - | - | TRBV7-4 | TGTGCCAGCAGCTTAGAGGGGTTCACTGAAGCTTTCTTT | CASSLEGFTEAFF
TRBJ2-1 | - | medium-sized | TRBV27 | TGTGCCAGTACTATGACCGGGACGGAGCAGTTCTTC | CASTMTGTEQFF
TRBJ1-5 | - | - | TRBV5-1 | TGCGCCAGCAGCTTGTCGGGGAATAGCAATCAGCCCCAGCATTTT | CASSLSGNSNQPQHF
TRBJ2-1 | TRBD1 | - | TRBV28 | TGTGCCAGCAGTTTATTTAGGACAGGACCCTACAATGAGCAGTTCTTC | CASSLFRTGPYNEQFF
TRBJ2-1 | TRBD1 | - | TRBV4-1 | TGCGCCAGCAGCCAAGATCCCGGGACAGGGGGTAATACTGAGCAGTTCTTC | CASSQDPGTGGNTEQFF
TRBJ1-5 | - | - | TRBV7-2 | TGTGCCAGCAGCTTGTTTCTTCTCAATCAGCCCCAGCATTTT | CASSLFLLNQPQHF
TRBJ2-7 | - | - | TRBV30 | TGTGCCTGGAGCCACGGTGGGGTCGGGTCCGAGCAGTACTTC | CAWSHGGVGSEQYF
TRBJ1-5 | - | - | TRBV6-5 | TGTGCCAGCAGTTATGGTTCGGGGAATCAGCCCCAGCATTTT | CASSYGSGNQPQHF
TRBJ1-2 | TRBD1 | - | TRBV10-3 | TGTGCCAGCAGACCCAGACCCGGGGACAGGGAAGAGAATGGCTACACCTTC | CASRPRPGDREENGYTF
TRBJ1-5 | - | - | TRBV6-5 | TGTGCCAGCAGTCCCTCCAGGGGACAGCCCCAGCATTTT | CASSPSRGQPQHF
TRBJ1-1 | - | - | TRBV5-4 | TGTGCCAGCAGCCAAGTGTTTAAGGGGAACACTGAAGCTTTCTTT | CASSQVFKGNTEAFF
TRBJ2-5 | TRBD1 | once | TRBV5-5 | TGTGCCAGCAGCCCGACAGGGAGCGAGACCCAGTACTTC | CASSPTGSETQYF
TRBJ2-7 | - | - | TRBV18 | TGTGCCAGCTCACAACTAAACGGCTACGAGCAGTACTTC | CASSQLNGYEQYF
TRBJ1-3 | - | few | TRBV19 | TGTGCCAGTATATCGAGCGTCTCTGGAAACACCATATATTTT | CASISSVSGNTIYF
TRBJ2-1 | TRBD2 | - | TRBV5-4 | TGTGCCAGCACCGGGGGGAGGAATGAGCAGTTCTTC | CASTGGRNEQFF
TRBJ1-1 | TRBD1 | - | TRBV19 | TGTGCCAGTAGTATATGTCGGTGGGACAGGGGGCTCTACACTGAAGCTTTCTTT | CASSICRWDRGLYTEAFF
TRBJ2-2 | TRBD2 | - | TRBV5-1 | TGCGCCAGCAGCTTGCGGCCTAGCGGGAGTCGATACACCGGGGAGCTGTTTTTT | CASSLRPSGSRYTGELFF
TRBJ2-1 | - | few | TRBV15 | TGTGCCACCAGCAGAGAAAGTCTGGGTCAATCCTACAATGAGCAGTTCTTC | CATSRESLGQSYNEQFF
TRBJ2-7 | TRBD1 | - | TRBV5-4 | TGTGCCAGCAGCACCGGACAGGGCGAGCAGTACTTC | CASSTGQGEQYF
TRBJ2-3 | TRBD2 | - | TRBV7-9 | TGTGCCAGCAGCTTCACGGGAGGGCTAGGAGATACGCAGTATTTT | CASSFTGGLGDTQYF
TRBJ1-1 | - | - | TRBV30 | TGTGCCTGGAGCTACGACAGTGAAGCTTTCTTT | CAWSYDSEAFF
TRBJ2-5 | TRBD2 | - | TRBV7-2 | TGTGCCAGCAGCTGGACTAGCGGGGTTTATCGCCAAGAGACCCAGTACTTC | CASSWTSGVYRQETQYF
TRBJ2-1 | - | - | TRBV6-5 | TGTGCCAGCAGCTTAGCAGGCAATGAGCAGTTCTTC | CASSLAGNEQFF
TRBJ2-7 | TRBD2 | - | TRBV5-1 | TGCGCCAGCAGCTTGATTCTAGCGGGAGGCTCCTACGAGCAGTACTTC | CASSLILAGGSYEQYF
TRBJ1-4 | - | - | TRBV11-2 | TGTGCCAGCAGCTTAGCCCGGGATTCAGGTGCAACTAATGAAAAACTGTTTTTT | CASSLARDSGATNEKLFF
TRBJ1-5 | - | - | TRBV28 | TGTGCCAGCAGTTGGAGCCCGAGACGGAGCAATCAGCCCCAGCATTTT | CASSWSPRRSNQPQHF
TRBJ1-1 | - | - | TRBV20-1 | TGCAGTGCTAGCGGACAGGAAGCTTTCTTT | CSASGQEAFF
TRBJ2-1 | - | - | TRBV11-1 | TGTGCCAGCAGCTTAGTCGTAGACAGATTAATCAATGAGCAGTTCTTC | CASSLVVDRLINEQFF
TRBJ1-1 | - | - | TRBV10-2 | TGCGCCAGCAGTGAATCAGTCTGGGGACATGAAGCTTTCTTT | CASSESVWGHEAFF
TRBJ2-7 | - | - | TRBV6-5 | TGTGCCAGCAGCAGCAGGGGCCAGGGCGAGCAGTACTTC | CASSSRGQGEQYF
TRBJ2-5 | TRBD2 | - | TRBV28 | TGTGCCAGCAGTCCCGGGGGGTTATGGGAGGAGACCCAGTACTTC | CASSPGGLWEETQYF
TRBJ1-4 | - | - | TRBV5-1 | TGCGCCAGCAGCCTACAGGGACCAACTAATGAAAAACTGTTTTTT | CASSLQGPTNEKLFF
TRBJ1-3 | TRBD1 | - | TRBV30 | TGTGCCTGGAGAGACAGGGGAGACACCATATATTTT | CAWRDRGDTIYF
TRBJ2-1 | - | - | TRBV5-4 | TGCGCCAGCAGCCAAGATCCGCAATCTGGAGGGCAGTTCTTC | CASSQDPQSGGQFF
TRBJ2-6 | - | few | TRBV5-3 | TGTGCCAGAAGCTTTGCCCCTGGGGCCAACGTCCTGACTTTC | CARSFAPGANVLTF
TRBJ2-4 | - | - | TRBV7-2 | TGTGCCAGCAGCCCACGTGATAAAAACATTCAGTACTTC | CASSPRDKNIQYF
TRBJ2-1 | - | few | TRBV27 | TGTGCCAGCAGTTTAATGAGCTCCTACAATGAGCAGTTCTTC | CASSLMSSYNEQFF
TRBJ1-5 | TRBD1 | - | TRBV4-1 | TGCGCCAGCAGCCAGTTACAGGGGGCTATTCAGCCCCAGCATTTT | CASSQLQGAIQPQHF
TRBJ1-2 | - | - | TRBV7-2 | TGTGCCAGCAGCTTTACGTTAAATTACTATGGCTACACCTTC | CASSFTLNYYGYTF
TRBJ1-2 | - | - | TRBV23-1 | TGCGCCAGCAGTCAAAGGGAGGGGGATAACTATGGCTACACCTTC | CASSQREGDNYGYTF